This entry is about one TCR beta chain. What it binds is not known. The data were obtained in a study of identical twins. Study conclusions and caveats: Weaker excess twin sharing was observed in beta out-of-frame sequences.

CDR3 length equals 13 residues. The V gene's germline CDR1 is DFQATT and CDR2 SNEGSKA (reference sequence). V trimming: 7 bases; J trimming: 5 bases; junction bases outside the gene matches: 7. TCRdb used MiXCR to reprocess the 5' RACE reads, holding one entry per CDR3 protein. The table includes roughly 500,000 distinct CDR3 sequences, 20% to 25% detected once. These data were likewise used in another study, on T cells expressing NK-cell markers. From that second work: The authors sequenced eight donors, of whom seven were HCMV-seropositive and one was seronegative.

J is TRBJ2-1 and V is TRBV20-1, with 8 bases matching TRBD2. Material for sequencing was CD4+ T cells sorted from blood. The clonotype was recovered from a woman aged 18-35 years in good health. The CDR3 protein is CSGQRGRDNEQFF. The CDR3 region has the DNA TGCAGTGGCCAGCGGGGGCGGGACAATGAGCAGTTCTTC.